This TCR beta chain was retrieved from a study of metastatic and nonmetastatic thyroid tumors. Across the study: Patients with malignant and benign thyroid disease provided blood and tumor or nodule tissue, whose repertoires were compared.

As processed by the authors: To classify distant metastasis in papillary thyroid cancer, a model was built from CDR3 differences across clinicopathological groups. TCRdb reanalyzed the PCR reads via MiXCR. The V and J calls here are based on TCRdb, not the publication. The sample lists tens of thousands of clones, under 25% occurring once. This clone was seen many times. The antigen is unknown. Study-wide results and caveats: Versus benign nodules, malignant thyroid tumors reportedly had significantly higher TCR beta diversity, in blood and tumor.

All patients reached thyroid surgery having received no treatment beforehand. The CDR3 length is 13 residues. Germline loops: CDR1 GTSNPN, CDR2 SVGIG (reference sequence). The germline V and J ends were trimmed by 4 bases and 2 bases, with 10 bases remaining between them. The gene calls are TRBV30 and TRBJ2-3, with no clear D. The sample was blood. The clonotype comes from a male donor with papillary thyroid cancer or a benign thyroid nodule (not recorded which). Some clones in this sample may be carry-over from other donors' samples. The CDR3 is CAWTGRLTDTQYF. CDR3 coding DNA: TGTGCCTGGACAGGCCGGCTCACAGATACGCAGTATTTT.